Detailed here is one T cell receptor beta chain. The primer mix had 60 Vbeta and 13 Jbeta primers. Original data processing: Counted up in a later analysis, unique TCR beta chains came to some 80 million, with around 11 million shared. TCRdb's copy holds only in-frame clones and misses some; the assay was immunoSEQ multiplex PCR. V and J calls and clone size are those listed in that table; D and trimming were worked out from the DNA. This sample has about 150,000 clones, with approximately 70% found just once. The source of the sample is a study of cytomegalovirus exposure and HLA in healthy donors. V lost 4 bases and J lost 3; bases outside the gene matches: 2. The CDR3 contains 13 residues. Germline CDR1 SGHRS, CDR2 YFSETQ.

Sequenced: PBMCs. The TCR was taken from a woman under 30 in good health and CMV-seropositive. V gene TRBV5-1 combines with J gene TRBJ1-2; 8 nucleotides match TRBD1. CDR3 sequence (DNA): TGCGCCAGCAGCAAGGGACAGGACTATGGCTACACCTTC. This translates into CASSKGQDYGYTF.